This T cell receptor beta chain was recovered during a study of blood T cells in healthy people across ages. Alongside a J-beta primer mix, a sample-barcoded 5' primer served in a second PCR lasting about 7 to 12 cycles. Every molecule of cDNA carried a tag from a template-switch adaptor with 12 random nucleotides. TCRdb analysed the 5' RACE reads with MiXCR anew, one entry per CDR3 protein. Altogether 2 million or so distinct CDR3 sequences are present, around half being singletons, with the ten largest covering 2% to 2.5%. The people who gave samples were healthy Caucasians from Russia, aged roughly 6 to 90. V was shortened by 0 bases and J by 0 bases, with 9 bases between the two germline ends. The CDR3 is 16 amino acids. Germline values: CDR1 LGHNA, CDR2 YSLEER.

The sample comprised blood. The source of this sequence is a woman between 40 and 55 years old in good health. V and J are TRBV4-3 and TRBJ2-1; D perhaps matches TRBD2 (6 bases). The CDR3 reads CASSQDVGGSYNEQFF. CDR3 DNA: TGCGCCAGCAGCCAAGATGTCGGGGGCTCCTACAATGAGCAGTTCTTC.